Sequencing of this TCR beta chain was carried out in a study of regulatory T cells in long-lasting Graves disease. Building of the TCR beta libraries involved iRepertoire HTBI primers and Arm-PCR of CDR3 regions. TCRdb re-derived calls from the multiplex PCR reads in MiXCR, one entry per CDR3 protein. The repertoire has more than 300,000 distinct CDR3 sequences, 15% of them found once; the top ten carry over 20%. Time point here: newly diagnosed GD, antithyroid drugs for less than 3 months. PBMC-derived RNA was used for the TCR library. The length of the CDR3 is 14 residues. Germline V lookup: CDR1 SGHRS, CDR2 YFSETQ. Deletions cut 6 bases from V and 2 bases from J, with 14 bases between. This clonotype came up many times.

This sequence was found in a female donor with Graves disease. This material consisted of peripheral blood mononuclear cells (PBMCs), taken at new diagnosis, from a patient treated with antithyroid drugs. The chain couples TRBV5-1 to TRBJ1-1; no clear D gene. DNA of the CDR3: TGCGCCAGCACTACCGACGGATTCAACACTGAAGCTTTCTTT. This encodes CASTTDGFNTEAFF.